The 19 T cell receptor beta chains in this list originate from one sample, sequenced in a study of vaccination effects on CD4 cells after COVID-19. Expansion of antigen-specific CD4+ T cells with viral peptide pools was carried out by the ViraFEST assay before sequencing. CD4+ T cells were isolated after 10 days of culture. This person's SARS-CoV-2 infection, confirmed by PCR, occurred between March and December 2020. Which antigens these TCRs recognize remains unknown. Generated by immunoSEQ multiplex PCR, the TCRdb table keeps only in-frame clones and is missing some. Here the sample spans about 45,000 clones, approximately 77% being singletons. Here the sequenced sample was CD4+ T cells from PBMCs cultured with a peptide pool, taken before COVID-19 vaccination. Every receptor here comes from a human donor who had a prior SARS-CoV-2 infection.

In DNA, the CDR3 is TGCGCCAGCAGCCTCCGAGCATCGCGAGGGGGCAACTATGGCTACACCTTC. As protein: CASSLRASRGGNYGYTF. V gene TRBV4-3 combines with J gene TRBJ1-2, with 7 bases aligning to TRBD1. Looked up from germline, CDR1 is LGHNA and CDR2 is YSLEER. This CDR3 comprises 17 residues. The trim removed 4 bases at V and 2 bases at J, leaving 13 bases unmatched.

The rearrangement joins TRBV4-1 to TRBJ1-5, with 10 bases matching TRBD1. The ends lost 4 bases at V and 0 bases at J; junction bases unmatched: 3. CDR3 length: 16 amino acids. CDR1 and CDR2 from the germline V gene are MGHRA and YSYEKL. CDR3 sequence (DNA): TGCGCCAGCAGCCGGGACAGGGGTGATAGCAATCAGCCCCAGCATTTT. This sequence encodes CASSRDRGDSNQPQHF.

This chain links TRBV2 with TRBJ2-7; D might be TRBD1 (6 bases). CDR1 SNHLY and CDR2 FYNNEI come from the germline V gene. This CDR3 contains 15 residues. Between the trimmed V and J ends, which lost 10 bases and 2 bases, there was a span of 21 bases. Here the CDR3 reads CATSTRQAPPYEQYF. The CDR3 region has the DNA TGTGCCACCTCTACTAGACAGGCACCCCCCTACGAGCAGTACTTC.

The rearrangement uses TRBV2 and TRBJ1-3; TRBD1 matches at 10 bases. Germline assignment: CDR1 SNHLY and CDR2 FYNNEI. This CDR3 has 15 amino acids. V was pared by 6 bases and J by 0 bases, with 2 bases of the junction left unmatched. The CDR3 protein is CASRGTGDSGNTIYF. DNA for the CDR3: TGTGCCAGCAGAGGGACAGGGGACTCTGGAAACACCATATATTTT.

The chain carries TRBV9 and TRBJ2-5, with TRBD2 identical over 7 bases. The V gene's germline CDR1 is SGDLS and CDR2 YYNGEE. The CDR3 is made up of 17 amino acids. V lost 0 bases, J lost 1 base, and 9 bases stayed unmatched. CDR3 DNA sequence: TGTGCCAGCAGCGTAGGATTGGGGGGACTACGCCAAGAGACCCAGTACTTC. It encodes CASSVGLGGLRQETQYF.

This clone was counted between two and nine times. The V gene is TRBV4-1, the J gene TRBJ1-5; D call uncertain. Germline CDR1 reads MGHRA; CDR2 reads YSYEKL. This CDR3 spans 13 amino acids. V was shortened by 2 bases and J by 7 bases, with 9 bases between the two germline ends. The DNA of the CDR3 is TGCGCCAGCAGCCAAATCTGGTCCCAGCCCCAGCATTTT. Protein sequence: CASSQIWSQPQHF.

This sequence joins TRBV7-2 and TRBJ2-5; D is perhaps TRBD2 (6 bases). V was clipped by 0 bases and J by 1 base, with 12 bases between them. Per the germline V gene, CDR1 is SGHTA and CDR2 is FQGNSA. The CDR3 consists of 16 residues. CDR3 nucleotides: TGTGCCAGCAGCTTAGCGATCACCGGGGGCCAAGAGACCCAGTACTTC. Translating gives CASSLAITGGQETQYF.

The V and J genes are TRBV27 and TRBJ2-5; TRBD2 might be the D (5 bases). The germline gives CDR1 MNHEY, CDR2 SMNVEV (reference sequence). CDR3 length: 15 amino acids. V gave up 2 bases and J gave up 5 bases, with 15 bases separating them. This chain's CDR3 is CASSLRRAAQETQYF. The CDR3 DNA follows: TGTGCCAGCAGTTTAAGGCGGGCCGCGCAGGAGACCCAGTACTTC.

V and J are TRBV5-1 and TRBJ2-1; D is possibly TRBD1 (5 bases). Germline assignment: CDR1 SGHRS and CDR2 YFSETQ. This CDR3 has 16 residues. The V and J ends lost 1 base and 1 base respectively, with 12 bases between them. DNA of the CDR3: TGCGCCAGCAGCTTGATGCCGCCAGGGTCCTACAATGAGCAGTTCTTC. Its translation is CASSLMPPGSYNEQFF.

The chain carries TRBV5-1 and TRBJ1-1, with 8 bases aligning to TRBD1. CDR1 SGHRS and CDR2 YFSETQ come from the germline V gene. The length of the CDR3 is 15 residues. V lost 3 bases, J lost 2 bases, and 6 bases stayed unmatched. The CDR3 protein is CASSSGGQGNTEAFF. For the CDR3, the DNA is TGCGCCAGCAGCTCGGGCGGACAGGGCAACACTGAAGCTTTCTTT.

The chain joins TRBV2 to TRBJ2-5, with D perhaps TRBD1 (6 bases). The V gene's germline CDR1 is SNHLY and CDR2 FYNNEI. V was trimmed by 7 bases and J by 2 bases, leaving 11 bases between them. The CDR3 length is 13 residues. The CDR3 DNA reads as TGTGCCAGCATGGCGGACAGTCAAGAGACCCAGTACTTC. This gives the protein CASMADSQETQYF.

In its sample, this clone was seen a few times. V and J are TRBV30 and TRBJ2-2; 11 bases are a match to TRBD1. CDR1 and CDR2 from the germline V gene are GTSNPN and SVGIG (reference sequence). The V segment lost 2 bases and the J segment 4 bases; nucleotides outside the gene matches: 3. The length of the CDR3 is 15 residues. In nucleotides, the CDR3 is TGTGCCTGGAGTCCCGGGACAGGGGGCACCGGGGAGCTGTTTTTT. Translated, it gives CAWSPGTGGTGELFF.

This chain links TRBV7-9 with TRBJ2-7; maybe TRBD1 (6 bases). Germline V gives CDR1 SEHNR, CDR2 FQNEAQ (reference sequence). The CDR3 is 15 residues long. Trimming took off 8 bases at V and 1 base at J, with 18 bases between the two ends. The CDR3 nucleotides are TGTGCCAGCCGCCCATATGGGACACATTCCTACGAGCAGTACTTC. Translating gives CASRPYGTHSYEQYF.

This clone was counted a few times. The gene calls are TRBV24-1 and TRBJ1-6; no clear D. V shed 4 bases and J shed 7 bases, with 7 bases lying between them. The CDR3 is 13 residues long. The germline V gene has CDR1 KGHDR and CDR2 SFDVKD. In DNA, the CDR3 is TGTGCCACCAGTGAAGGGATCAATTCACCCCTCCACTTT. This encodes CATSEGINSPLHF.

The J gene is TRBJ1-5, the V gene TRBV15, with a weak D call TRBD1 (5 bases). The V gene's germline CDR1 is LNHNV and CDR2 YYDKDF (reference sequence). This CDR3 has 15 amino acids. V lost 0 bases to trimming and J lost 1 base, with 7 bases between them. CDR3 DNA: TGTGCCACCAGCAGAGATCGGGGGAGCAATCAGCCCCAGCATTTT. As protein: CATSRDRGSNQPQHF.

This chain connects TRBV20-1 to TRBJ1-5; D remains unclear. This CDR3 has 16 amino acids. CDR1 is DFQATT and CDR2 is SNEGSKA in the germline V gene (reference sequence). V was pared by 3 bases and J by 7 bases, with 22 bases between. The CDR3 loop reads CSASVGSLAIGQPQHF. CDR3 nucleotides: TGCAGTGCTAGTGTGGGGTCCTTAGCGATAGGGCAGCCCCAGCATTTT.

The chain recombines TRBV6-5 with TRBJ1-3; D is unresolved. Trimming left V 7 bases short and J 0 bases short, with 7 bases between. This CDR3 has 13 amino acids. Per the germline V gene, CDR1 is MNHEY and CDR2 is SVGAGI. Written as DNA, the CDR3 is TGTGCCAGCACCCTATCCTCTGGAAACACCATATATTTT. Translation: CASTLSSGNTIYF.

This clone came up once. The rearrangement links TRBV29-1 to TRBJ2-5; 7 bases agree with TRBD1. Germline V lookup: CDR1 SQVTM, CDR2 ANQGSEA. The CDR3 has 12 amino acids. The ends lost 6 bases at V and 1 base at J; junction bases unmatched: 2. The CDR3 DNA is TGCAGCGTCTACAGGGGCCAAGAGACCCAGTACTTC. Protein sequence: CSVYRGQETQYF.

The chain carries TRBV5-1 and TRBJ1-1; TRBD1 matches at 8 bases. With 1 base clipped from V and 1 base from J, the junction kept 9 bases outside the gene matches. The CDR3 has 17 residues. From germline, CDR1 is SGHRS and CDR2 YFSETQ. As DNA, the CDR3 is TGCGCCAGCAGCTTGATTCCGCCAACAGGGGGGAACACTGAAGCTTTCTTT. It codes for CASSLIPPTGGNTEAFF.